This T cell receptor (beta chain) was recorded in a study of response to subunit inactivated influenza vaccine. Study-level results: Authors suggested seasonal influenza vaccinations each recruit few new T cells.

CDR3 length: 19 amino acids. Germline trimming cut 1 base from V and 0 bases from J; bases unmatched to any gene: 9. CDR1 is SGHAT, CDR2 FQDESV, per germline (reference sequence). About this clonotype: What it binds is unknown.

TCRdb ran MiXCR on the RT-PCR reads and lists one entry per CDR3 protein. The sample has 600,000 to 700,000 distinct CDR3 sequences; 13% to 15% are singletons. The rearrangement links TRBV11-1 to TRBJ2-1, with 10 bases fitting TRBD2. The specimen was PBMCs from blood, collected roughly 2 weeks before vaccination. The source of this sequence is a man between 45 and 60 years old who received an inactivated influenza vaccine. CDR3 nucleotide sequence: TGTGCCAGCAGCTTAGGAAGGGTAGCGGGGGGCCACTCCTACAATGAGCAGTTCTTC. Amino acid sequence: CASSLGRVAGGHSYNEQFF.